Sequencing of this TCR beta chain was carried out in a study of vaccination effects on CD4 cells after COVID-19. Study-wide results and caveats: Clones that were induced by infection or by vaccine showed marked contraction late after vaccination. In vaccinees who were healthy, merely 1 out of 255 vaccine-induced clones cross-reacted with common cold coronaviruses. Relatively few convalescent patients took part in the study, which had no early post-infection timepoints.

Concerning this clone itself: Its antigen is currently unknown.

Antigen-specific CD4+ T cells expanded by the ViraFEST assay with viral peptide pools were then sequenced. The culture ran for approximately 10 days, and then CD4+ T cells were isolated. Previously uninfected by SARS-CoV-2, the vaccine recipients also showed negative nucleocapsid antibodies. Culturing of 1.5 million to 2 million PBMC per well took place with roughly 10 IU/ml IL-2 and 9.5 to 10 ug/ml peptides. Some clones are missing from TCRdb's copy, which holds only in-frame ones; the method was immunoSEQ multiplex PCR. The repertoire holds tens of thousands of clones, with approximately 76% as singletons. The germline V gene encodes CDR1 SGHRS and CDR2 YFSETQ. This CDR3 has 16 residues. With V trimmed by 3 bases and J by 4 bases, 9 bases remained unmatched.

The TCR was taken from a human donor who received a COVID-19 vaccine. J is TRBJ2-1 and V is TRBV5-1, with 8 nucleotides matching TRBD1. The source was CD4+ T cells from PBMCs cultured with HCoV-NL63 spike peptides, collected before COVID-19 vaccination. In DNA, the CDR3 is TGCGCCAGCAGCTCCACAGGGGGATTTTCTTACAATGAGCAGTTCTTC. This translates into CASSSTGGFSYNEQFF.